The rows below give T cell receptor beta chains drawn from one sample of a study of blood T cell repertoires in COVID-19. The method was immunoSEQ multiplex PCR; TCRdb's version includes in-frame clones alone and lacks a portion of them. The data show tens of thousands of clones, 75% to 90% seen once. The sample comprised peripheral blood. The receptors come from a man aged 60 to 75 with active COVID-19. The CDR3 runs from the conserved cysteine through the conserved F or W. The D gene is left open where the match is weak. The size field is filled for only some rows; it gives once, few, many or a size class.

j_gene	len	abundance	d_gene	v_gene	CDR3aa	CDR3nt
TRBJ2-7	16	NA	NA	TRBV9	CASSRGAGSPSYEQYF	TGTGCCAGCAGTCGGGGGGCGGGATCTCCGTCTTACGAGCAGTACTTC
TRBJ1-5	13	few	NA	TRBV29-1	CSAVTQINQPQHF	TGCAGCGCTGTGACACAAATCAATCAGCCCCAGCATTTT
TRBJ2-7	14	NA	NA	TRBV7-9	CASSLDRFSYEQYF	TGTGCCAGCAGCTTAGACAGATTCTCCTACGAGCAGTACTTC
TRBJ2-7	11	NA	NA	TRBV19	CATRRNYEQYF	TGTGCCACCCGGAGGAACTACGAGCAGTACTTC
TRBJ2-7	15	NA	NA	TRBV14	CASSLLGQSSYEQYF	TGTGCCAGCAGCCTCCTCGGACAGAGCTCCTACGAGCAGTACTTC
TRBJ2-7	17	NA	TRBD2	TRBV11-2	CASSSWTSGRNLRGQYF	TGTGCCAGCAGCTCGTGGACTAGCGGGAGGAACCTACGAGGGCAGTACTTC
TRBJ2-5	15	once	NA	TRBV2	CASSVYGGRQETQYF	TGTGCCAGCAGTGTGTACGGGGGAAGACAAGAGACCCAGTACTTC
TRBJ2-7	14	NA	TRBD1	TRBV3-1/TRBV3-2	CASSSGAGGSEQYF	TGTGCCAGCAGTTCCGGGGCAGGGGGAAGCGAGCAGTACTTC
TRBJ2-7	13	NA	NA	TRBV28	CASSSGESYEQYF	TGTGCCAGCAGTTCCGGGGAGTCCTACGAGCAGTACTTC
TRBJ1-2	13	NA	NA	TRBV6-6	CASRSDAGDGYTF	TGTGCCAGCAGGTCGGACGCAGGGGACGGCTACACCTTC
TRBJ1-1	16	NA	TRBD1	TRBV9	CASSSTITGAGTEAFF	TGTGCCAGCAGCTCCACGATCACAGGGGCTGGCACTGAAGCTTTCTTT
TRBJ2-7	16	NA	NA	TRBV6-2/TRBV6-3	CASSYSPGNLSPEQYF	TGTGCCAGCAGTTACTCCCCCGGGAACCTTTCTCCCGAGCAGTACTTC
TRBJ2-1	16	once	NA	TRBV6-5	CASSYSSGSSYNEQFF	TGTGCCAGCAGTTACTCTTCGGGGAGCTCCTACAATGAGCAGTTCTTC
TRBJ2-1	14	few	TRBD1	TRBV25-1	CASSGQGANNEQFF	TGTGCCAGCAGTGGACAGGGGGCGAACAATGAGCAGTTCTTC
TRBJ1-5	15	NA	NA	TRBV4-1	CASSQDSENNQPQHF	TGCGCCAGCAGCCAAGATTCGGAGAACAATCAGCCCCAGCATTTT
TRBJ1-3	13	NA	NA	TRBV7-9	CASSPWAGNTIYF	TGTGCCAGCAGCCCCTGGGCGGGAAACACCATATATTTT
TRBJ2-5	15	NA	TRBD2	TRBV5-4	CASSLDSGRAETQYF	TGTGCCAGCAGCTTGGATAGCGGGAGGGCCGAGACCCAGTACTTC
TRBJ2-7	13	NA	NA	TRBV7-2	CASSPLAGGEQYF	TGTGCCAGCAGCCCTCTAGCAGGTGGCGAGCAGTACTTC
TRBJ1-1	16	NA	NA	TRBV6-1	CASSDLLQAIGTEAFF	TGTGCCAGCAGTGATCTTCTCCAGGCTATTGGCACTGAAGCTTTCTTT
TRBJ1-1	13	once	NA	TRBV7-9	CASSLDIPPEAFF	TGTGCCAGCAGCTTAGATATCCCCCCTGAAGCTTTCTTT
TRBJ1-2	18	NA	TRBD1	TRBV4-1	CASSQALPVTGGEYGYTF	TGCGCCAGCAGCCAAGCCCTCCCCGTCACAGGGGGTGAATATGGTTACACCTTC
TRBJ2-7	14	NA	NA	TRBV3-1/TRBV3-2	CASSQDLRTYEQYF	TGTGCCAGCAGCCAAGATCTGAGAACGTACGAGCAGTACTTC
TRBJ2-1	14	NA	NA	TRBV2	CASKGGSNFNEQFF	TGTGCCAGCAAGGGAGGTTCTAACTTCAATGAGCAGTTCTTC
TRBJ1-1	11	NA	NA	TRBV28	CASSGNTEAFF	TGTGCCAGCTCCGGGAACACTGAAGCTTTCTTT
TRBJ1-5	13	few	NA	TRBV19	CATGGTGNQPQHF	TGTGCCACCGGCGGCACAGGGAATCAGCCCCAGCATTTT
TRBJ1-2	13	NA	NA	TRBV12-3/TRBV12-4	CASSPTVGYGYTF	TGTGCCAGCAGCCCTACAGTGGGCTATGGCTACACCTTC
TRBJ2-2	14	NA	NA	TRBV4-2	CASSHQRNTGELFF	TGTGCCAGCAGCCATCAGCGAAACACCGGGGAGCTGTTTTTT
TRBJ2-2	14	NA	TRBD1	TRBV9	CASSPWTGTGELFF	TGTGCCAGCAGCCCCTGGACAGGGACCGGGGAGCTGTTTTTT
TRBJ1-5	15	once	TRBD1	TRBV18	CASSGTGASNQPQHF	TGTGCCAGCTCTGGGACAGGGGCTAGCAATCAGCCCCAGCATTTT